The 28 T cell receptor beta chains in this list originate from one sample, sequenced in a study of cytomegalovirus exposure and HLA in healthy donors. PCR used 60 Vbeta primers and 13 Jbeta primers. Here immunoSEQ multiplex PCR was the method, and the copy in TCRdb shows in-frame clones only, minus some. The data contain 150,000 to 200,000 clones, over 70% of them singletons. The material sequenced was PBMCs. These receptor sequences come from a woman in her twenties or thirties in good health and CMV-seronegative.

This clone was observed once. The chain joins TRBV5-4 to TRBJ2-3; 11 bases match TRBD2. The CDR3 is 19 residues long. The J segment lost 0 bases and the V segment lost 1 base, leaving 10 bases of the junction unmatched. The germline gives CDR1 SGHNT, CDR2 YYREEE (reference sequence). As DNA, the CDR3 is TGTGCCAGCAGCTTGTCAACTAGCGGGGGACCTACCAGCACAGATACGCAGTATTTT. This translates into CASSLSTSGGPTSTDTQYF.

The CDR3 reads CASSLEQYGWYF. DNA for the CDR3: TGTGCCAGCAGCTTAGAACAGTACGGTTGGTACTTC. The chain recombines TRBV7-9 with TRBJ2-5; D uncertain. The CDR3 covers 12 residues. The V end lost 1 base, the J end lost 13 bases, and 13 bases lay between the germline ends. In germline, CDR1 is SEHNR, CDR2 FQNEAQ (reference sequence).

The chain has TRBV7-8 and TRBJ2-3, with 13 positions matching TRBD2. This CDR3 contains 18 residues. The germline V gene has CDR1 SGHVS and CDR2 FQNEAQ. J lost 4 bases, V lost 2 bases, and 9 bases had no gene match. The CDR3 DNA reads as TGTGCCAGCAGCTTAAGTACGACTAGCGGGAGGTCTCCAGATACGCAGTATTTT. Encoded protein: CASSLSTTSGRSPDTQYF.

This chain connects TRBV27 to TRBJ2-7, with TRBD2 matching 11 bases. The CDR3 runs to 14 residues. Germline V gene sequence: CDR1 MNHEY, CDR2 SMNVEV (reference sequence). J gave up 3 bases and V 3 bases, and 1 base lay outside the gene matches. The CDR3 sequence: CASSLTSGNYEQYF. CDR3 in DNA: TGTGCCAGCAGTTTGACTAGCGGGAACTACGAGCAGTACTTC.

The chain joins TRBV15 to TRBJ2-7; D is unresolved. This CDR3 region has 13 residues. Trimming pared 0 bases from V and 4 bases from J, leaving 7 bases between. Per the germline V gene, CDR1 is LNHNV and CDR2 is YYDKDF (reference sequence). The CDR3 nucleotides are TGTGCCACCAGCAGAGAAGCGTTTTACGAGCAGTACTTC. Its translation: CATSREAFYEQYF.

The rearrangement joins TRBV9 to TRBJ2-2; D perhaps matches TRBD2 (5 bases). V was shortened by 3 bases and J by 6 bases, with 9 bases between the two germline ends. The CDR3 length is 13 residues. Germline loops: CDR1 SGDLS, CDR2 YYNGEE. Here the CDR3 reads CASSGPGAGELFF. The CDR3 coding sequence is TGTGCCAGCAGCGGACCCGGGGCCGGGGAGCTGTTTTTT. Based on the CDR3 plus reference TRBV9 and TRBJ2-2, the full variable domain is DSGVTQTPKHLITATGQRVTLRCSPRSGDLSVYWYQQSLDQGLQFLIQYYNGEERAKGNILERFSAQQFPDLHSELNLSSLELGDSALYFCASSGPGAGELFFGEGSRLTVL.

The rearrangement uses TRBV27 and TRBJ2-7, with D possibly TRBD2 on 6 matching bases. Germline V lookup: CDR1 MNHEY, CDR2 SMNVEV (reference sequence). V was trimmed by 4 bases and J by 0 bases, leaving 22 bases between them. CDR3 length equals 18 residues. The CDR3 here is CASSSPIRAGSRSYEQYF. The CDR3 coding sequence is TGTGCCAGCAGTTCCCCCATTAGGGCGGGGTCTCGCTCCTACGAGCAGTACTTC.

The chain recombines TRBV30 with TRBJ2-3; 8 bases fit TRBD2. Germline CDR1 reads GTSNPN; CDR2 reads SVGIG (reference sequence). The CDR3 extends over 15 amino acids. The V and J ends lost 5 bases and 3 bases, in that order; junction bases with no gene match: 10. CDR3 nucleotide sequence: TGTGCCTGGGATGCCCTAGCGGGCCAGACAGATACGCAGTATTTT. Its translation: CAWDALAGQTDTQYF. The complete variable domain, with remaining parts taken from reference TRBV30 and TRBJ2-3, reads SQTIHQWPATLVQPVGSPLSLECTVEGTSNPNLYWYRQAAGRGLQLLFYSVGIGQISSEVPQNLSASRPQDRQFILSSKKLLLSDSGFYLCAWDALAGQTDTQYFGPGTRLTVL.

The CDR3 DNA reads TGTGCCAGCAGTGACAGGGGCCCCTACGAGCAGTACTTC. Translating gives CASSDRGPYEQYF. V usage is TRBV2 and J usage is TRBJ2-7, with D possibly being TRBD1 (6 bases). The ends were cut back, 3 bases at V and 2 bases at J, with 8 bases in the middle. In germline, CDR1 is SNHLY, CDR2 FYNNEI. This CDR3 contains 13 residues.

This clone was recorded only once. This same CDR3 is encoded by further DNA sequences in the sample. The chain recombines TRBV9 with TRBJ2-7, with 13 bases aligning to TRBD2. CDR3 length: 14 residues. CDR1 and CDR2 from the germline V gene are SGDLS and YYNGEE. V gave up 3 bases and J gave up 4 bases; unmatched junction bases: 1. DNA for the CDR3: TGTGCCAGCAGCGCGACTAGCGGGGGGTACGAGCAGTACTTC. Its protein product is CASSATSGGYEQYF.

V and J are TRBV28 and TRBJ2-2, with 8 nucleotides matching TRBD1. Germline V gene sequence: CDR1 MDHEN, CDR2 SYDVKM. V lost 1 base to trimming and J lost 4 bases; unmatched junction nucleotides: 5. CDR3 size: 16 residues. CDR3 sequence reads: CASSLSQGAFTGELFF. The DNA of the CDR3 is TGTGCCAGCAGTTTATCTCAGGGGGCGTTCACCGGGGAGCTGTTTTTT.

V is TRBV28 and J is TRBJ2-7; 9 bases map to TRBD1. CDR3 length equals 16 residues. With V trimmed by 5 bases and J by 1 base, 9 bases remained unmatched. CDR1 and CDR2 (germline): MDHEN, SYDVKM. This chain's CDR3 is CASSNPRQGGSYEQYF. The CDR3 DNA follows: TGTGCCAGCAGTAACCCTAGACAGGGGGGGTCCTACGAGCAGTACTTC.

This clone was picked up a small number of times. The V gene is TRBV19, the J gene TRBJ2-1; 11 bases are a match to TRBD2. J was trimmed by 9 bases and V by 5 bases; bases with no gene match: 12. CDR1 and CDR2 (germline): LNHDA, SQIVND (reference sequence). The CDR3 totals 16 residues. CDR3 loop: CASSAGLAGEAVEQFF. The CDR3 coding sequence is TGTGCCAGTAGTGCCGGACTAGCGGGCGAGGCTGTTGAGCAGTTCTTC.

The chain links TRBV5-4 to TRBJ2-3, with 9 bases fitting TRBD1. Germline lookup yields CDR1 SGHNT and CDR2 YYREEE (reference sequence). The CDR3 totals 16 residues. The V and J ends lost 4 bases and 4 bases, in that order; junction bases with no gene match: 10. As DNA, the CDR3 is TGTGCCAGCAGCACCGGACAGGGGTTAATTGCAGATACGCAGTATTTT. Translated: CASSTGQGLIADTQYF. Drawing the rest from reference TRBV5-4 and TRBJ2-3, the complete variable domain is ETGVTQSPTHLIKTRGQQVTLRCSSQSGHNTVSWYQQALGQGPQFIFQYYREEENGRGNFPPRFSGLQFPNYSSELNVNALELDDSALYLCASSTGQGLIADTQYFGPGTRLTVL.

This clone was picked up one time. V usage is TRBV6-5 and J usage is TRBJ2-7; D is possibly TRBD2 (5 bases). Germline loops: CDR1 MNHEY, CDR2 SVGAGI. The CDR3 runs 15 residues. V was cut by 0 bases and J by 0 bases, with 9 bases left in between. The CDR3 region is CASSYSTGYSYEQYF. CDR3 sequence (DNA): TGTGCCAGCAGTTACTCTACGGGGTACTCCTACGAGCAGTACTTC.

V and J are TRBV28 and TRBJ2-7, with D maybe TRBD1 (6 bases). CDR1 is MDHEN and CDR2 is SYDVKM in the germline V gene. CDR3 length equals 16 residues. The V end lost 5 bases, the J end lost 5 bases, and 22 bases lay between the germline ends. The CDR3 sequence: CASSAHGDNLKNEQYF. CDR3 in DNA: TGTGCCAGCAGTGCCCATGGGGACAATCTCAAAAACGAGCAGTACTTC. The full variable domain, in which reference TRBV28 and TRBJ2-7 provide the parts outside the CDR3, is DVKVTQSSRYLVKRTGEKVFLECVQDMDHENMFWYRQDPGLGLRLIYFSYDVKMKEKGDIPEGYSVSREKKERFSLILESASTNQTSMYLCASSAHGDNLKNEQYFGPGTRLTVT.

J is TRBJ2-7 and V is TRBV6-1, with 7 positions matching TRBD2. The germline V gene encodes CDR1 MNHNS and CDR2 SASEGT. The length of the CDR3 is 14 residues. The V gene end was trimmed by 2 bases and the J gene end by 5 bases; junction bases not matched to a gene: 6. CDR3 residues: CASSEIGGIDEQYF. DNA of the CDR3: TGTGCCAGCAGTGAAATCGGGGGGATCGACGAGCAGTACTTC.

The chain uses TRBV10-1 and TRBJ2-3; no clear D. The CDR3 runs to 13 residues. Trimming took off 3 bases at V and 3 bases at J, with 7 bases between the two ends. Germline values: CDR1 WNHNN, CDR2 SYGVQD (reference sequence). This CDR3 is CASSDRITDTQYF. Here the CDR3 DNA reads TGCGCCAGCAGTGACCGTATTACAGATACGCAGTATTTT.

The chain recombines TRBV6-4 with TRBJ2-2; 12 bases are shared with TRBD2. This CDR3 region has 15 residues. V trimming: 6 bases; J trimming: 6 bases; junction bases outside the gene matches: 5. CDR1 is MRHNA, CDR2 SNTAGT, per germline. CDR3: CASRPSGRGSGELFF. The CDR3 nucleotides read TGTGCCAGCAGGCCTAGCGGGAGGGGTTCCGGGGAGCTGTTTTTT.

Regarding this clone: One end of the junction does not line up with germline, which may come from a read error. V and J are TRBV5-4 and TRBJ1-3; TRBD1 matches at 7 bases. Germline CDR1 is SGHNT and CDR2 is YYREEE (reference sequence). This CDR3 comprises 15 residues. The CDR3 region is CASSLQGGAGNTIYF. The CDR3 DNA reads as TGTGCCAGCAGCTTGCAGGGGGGCGCTGGCAACACCATATATTTT.

The chain has TRBV6-1 and TRBJ1-6, with 9 bases matching TRBD1. The V gene end was trimmed by 4 bases and the J gene end by 14 bases; junction bases not matched to a gene: 12. The CDR3 is 15 amino acids. CDR1 and CDR2 (germline): MNHNS, SASEGT. The CDR3 protein is CASSARTGELSTLHF. Here the CDR3 DNA reads TGTGCCAGCAGTGCCAGGACAGGGGAACTCAGCACCCTCCACTTT.

This clone was picked up many times. The chain joins TRBV5-1 to TRBJ1-4, with 11 bases that match TRBD1. The germline V gene has CDR1 SGHRS and CDR2 YFSETQ. The J segment lost 8 bases and the V segment lost 4 bases, leaving 4 bases of the junction unmatched. This CDR3 region has 14 residues. The CDR3 is CASSPDRGREKLFF. Written as DNA, the CDR3 is TGCGCCAGCAGCCCGGACAGGGGGCGAGAAAAACTGTTTTTT. Full variable domain (missing parts from reference TRBV5-1 and TRBJ1-4): KAGVTQTPRYLIKTRGQQVTLSCSPISGHRSVSWYQQTPGQGLQFLFEYFSETQRNKGNFPGRFSGRQFSNSRSEMNVSTLELGDSALYLCASSPDRGREKLFFGSGTQLSVL.

The chain employs TRBV29-1 and TRBJ2-3; weak D call: TRBD1 (6 bases). Germline lookup yields CDR1 SQVTM and CDR2 ANQGSEA. CDR3 length: 14 amino acids. V was shortened by 6 bases and J by 2 bases, with 15 bases between the two germline ends. The CDR3 is CSVKQGSYTDTQYF. The DNA of the CDR3 is TGCAGCGTAAAACAGGGTTCTTACACAGATACGCAGTATTTT.

The V and J genes are TRBV19 and TRBJ2-6; TRBD1 matches 9 bases. The CDR3 runs to 14 residues. V trimming: 6 bases; J trimming: 5 bases; junction bases outside the gene matches: 2. CDR1 LNHDA and CDR2 SQIVND come from the germline V gene (reference sequence). The CDR3 reads CASRDRGWANVLTF. The DNA of the CDR3 is TGTGCCAGTAGGGACAGGGGCTGGGCCAACGTCCTGACTTTC.

The chain has TRBV28 and TRBJ1-3, with 7 positions matching TRBD1. Trimming removed 5 bases from V and 0 bases from J; junction bases left unmatched: 4. The germline CDR1 and CDR2 sequences are MDHEN and SYDVKM. The CDR3 has 15 residues. DNA of the CDR3: TGTGCCAGCAGTCCAGGACAGGTCTCTGGAAACACCATATATTTT. It specifies CASSPGQVSGNTIYF.

J is TRBJ2-5 and V is TRBV11-2; 9 bases match TRBD2. The CDR3 is 16 residues long. The germline V gene has CDR1 SGHAT and CDR2 FQNNGV. J was trimmed by 3 bases and V by 4 bases; bases with no gene match: 9. This CDR3 is CASSSGRGGAKETQYF. In nucleotides, the CDR3 is TGTGCCAGCAGCTCCGGCCGCGGGGGGGCGAAAGAGACCCAGTACTTC.

The V and J genes are TRBV7-8 and TRBJ2-3, with 7 bases lining up with TRBD1. This CDR3 comprises 18 residues. V lost 4 bases to trimming and J lost 0 bases; unmatched junction nucleotides: 13. Germline V gives CDR1 SGHVS, CDR2 FQNEAQ. The CDR3 spells CASSWDRTGTTSTDTQYF. CDR3 nucleotide sequence: TGTGCCAGCAGCTGGGATCGGACAGGTACCACTAGCACAGATACGCAGTATTTT.

This chain joins TRBV9 and TRBJ2-1, with D possibly TRBD2 on 5 matching bases. This CDR3 comprises 16 residues. V lost 0 bases to trimming and J lost 4 bases, with 14 bases between them. Germline V lookup: CDR1 SGDLS, CDR2 YYNGEE. The CDR3 DNA follows: TGTGCCAGCAGCGTAGAGGGAAGCGGCCCTTACAATGAGCAGTTCTTC. It is translated as CASSVEGSGPYNEQFF.